Sequencing of this T cell receptor (beta chain) was carried out in a study of T cell changes during pregnancy in multiple sclerosis. CDR1 SGDLS and CDR2 YYNGEE come from the germline V gene. Between the trimmed V and J ends, which lost 3 bases and 4 bases, there was a span of 13 bases. The CDR3 sequence is 15 residues long. Using immunoSEQ multiplex PCR, the repertoire was profiled, and TCRdb retains in-frame clones only, with some absent. The sample contains tens of thousands of clones, 80% to 95% of which appear only once. Source: peripheral blood, taken in the second trimester of pregnancy. The TCR was taken from a female donor in good health, enrolled as a control in a pregnancy study. V gene TRBV9 combines with J gene TRBJ1-4; D possibly corresponds to TRBD1 (5 bases). The CDR3 nucleotides are TGTGCCAGCAGCGCGTCCAGGGTGTTTAATGAAAAACTGTTTTTT. Amino acid sequence: CASSASRVFNEKLFF.